Each of the 21 T cell receptor beta chains below was sequenced from the same sample in a study of T cells after yellow fever vaccination. TCRdb passed the 5' RACE reads through MiXCR, listing each CDR3 protein once. Of 510,000 or so distinct CDR3 sequences listed, approximately 21% were seen once; the top ten hold 13% to 15%. Sequencing used PBMCs, obtained 15 days after the yellow fever booster vaccination. All receptors come from a man aged 25-40 years who received the YFV17D yellow fever vaccine.

This CDR3 is CASRGLAGETQYF. CDR3 DNA: TGCGCCAGCAGGGGACTAGCGGGAGAGACCCAGTACTTC. This chain joins TRBV5-1 and TRBJ2-5; 12 bases are shared with TRBD2. The V segment lost 5 bases and the J segment 4 bases; nucleotides outside the gene matches: 0. CDR1 and CDR2 from the germline V gene are SGHRS and YFSETQ. CDR3 size: 13 residues.

The chain joins TRBV19 to TRBJ2-7, with TRBD2 matching over 8 bases. J lost 1 base, V lost 5 bases, and 7 bases had no gene match. Germline values: CDR1 LNHDA, CDR2 SQIVND (reference sequence). This CDR3 is 15 amino acids long. CDR3 coding DNA: TGTGCCAGTAGTCCGGGGGGGACCAGATCCTACGAGCAGTACTTC. Its protein product is CASSPGGTRSYEQYF.

The chain links TRBV5-1 to TRBJ1-1; D unresolved. Trimming stripped 4 bases from V and 8 bases from J, with 15 bases between. The CDR3 sequence is 13 residues long. The germline gives CDR1 SGHRS, CDR2 YFSETQ. In DNA, the CDR3 is TGCGCCAGCAGCGCCGGCGGAGGGATAGAAGCTTTCTTT. Translating gives CASSAGGGIEAFF. The variable domain in full, with the rest retrieved from reference TRBV5-1 and TRBJ1-1, is KAGVTQTPRYLIKTRGQQVTLSCSPISGHRSVSWYQQTPGQGLQFLFEYFSETQRNKGNFPGRFSGRQFSNSRSEMNVSTLELGDSALYLCASSAGGGIEAFFGQGTRLTVV.

The chain has TRBV5-5 and TRBJ2-5; 7 nucleotides agree with TRBD2. V shed 2 bases and J 4 bases; nucleotides not matched to a gene: 11. In germline, CDR1 is SGHKS, CDR2 YYEKEE (reference sequence). There are 16 residues in the CDR3. CDR3 amino acids: CASSFVAGADGETQYF. DNA of the CDR3: TGTGCCAGCAGCTTCGTGGCGGGAGCGGATGGAGAGACCCAGTACTTC. Together with reference TRBV5-5 and TRBJ2-5, the CDR3 gives the full variable domain: DAGVTQSPTHLIKTRGQQVTLRCSPISGHKSVSWYQQVLGQGPQFIFQYYEKEERGRGNFPDRFSARQFPNYSSELNVNALLLGDSALYLCASSFVAGADGETQYFGPGTRLLVL.

The V gene is TRBV3-1, the J gene TRBJ1-6, with D possibly TRBD1 on 6 matching bases. Germline CDR1 is LGHDT and CDR2 is YNNKEL (reference sequence). V lost 3 bases to trimming and J lost 7 bases, with 10 bases between them. The CDR3 is 14 amino acids. The CDR3 DNA reads TGTGCCAGCAGCCAGAGGACAGCCAATTCACCCCTCCACTTT. It is translated as CASSQRTANSPLHF.

There are a few counts of this clonotype. The V and J genes are TRBV20-1 and TRBJ2-1; D gene uncertain. With 6 bases removed from V and 9 bases from J, the gap between germline ends came to 24 bases. This CDR3 region has 15 residues. CDR1 is DFQATT and CDR2 is SNEGSKA in the germline V gene (reference sequence). The CDR3 sequence: CSAVGEVKGPLEQFF. CDR3 coding DNA: TGCAGTGCCGTCGGAGAGGTGAAGGGCCCACTTGAGCAGTTCTTC.

Only a few counts were recorded for this clonotype. The chain links TRBV12-3 or TRBV12-4 to TRBJ2-7, with 9 bases fitting TRBD2. This CDR3 region has 14 residues. The junction had 5 bases not matched to a gene; V was cut back by 4 bases and J by 4 bases. CDR3 sequence (DNA): TGTGCCAGCAGTTCCGGGACTAGCACGTACGAGCAGTACTTC. Its translation: CASSSGTSTYEQYF.

This clonotype was observed many times. The chain joins TRBV6-2 or TRBV6-3 to TRBJ2-3; 8 positions match TRBD1. This CDR3 contains 14 residues. Trimming cost V 4 bases and J 6 bases; bases outside gene matches: 6. Germline CDR1 and CDR2: MNHEY and SVGEGT. The CDR3 reads CASSSRTGTDTQYF. The CDR3 DNA sequence: TGTGCCAGCAGTTCCCGGACAGGGACGGATACGCAGTATTTT.

The chain recombines TRBV25-1 with TRBJ2-2, with 8 positions matching TRBD1. CDR1 and CDR2 (germline): MGHDK, SYGVNS. Trimming took 2 bases from V and 3 from J; bases not matched to a gene: 5. The CDR3 totals 16 residues. The CDR3 DNA is TGTGCCAGCAGTGAACCCACAGGGGGATACACCGGGGAGCTGTTTTTT. Its protein product is CASSEPTGGYTGELFF.

This clonotype appeared a few times. The rearrangement links TRBV29-1 to TRBJ1-2, with D tentatively TRBD1 (6 bases). CDR1 is SQVTM and CDR2 is ANQGSEA in the germline V gene. CDR3 length equals 13 residues. V lost 7 bases and J lost 2, with 14 bases in between. Written as DNA, the CDR3 is TGCAGCGCCAGCCGGGGGACAAACTATGGCTACACCTTC. This gives the protein CSASRGTNYGYTF. Drawing the rest from reference TRBV29-1 and TRBJ1-2, the complete variable domain is SAVISQKPSRDICQRGTSLTIQCQVDSQVTMMFWYRQQPGQSLTLIATANQGSEATYESGFVIDKFPISRPNLTFSTLTVSNMSPEDSSIYLCSASRGTNYGYTFGSGTRLTVV.

This clonotype came up a few times. The rearrangement joins TRBV12-3 or TRBV12-4 to TRBJ1-6, with D unclear. The germline V and J ends were trimmed by 7 bases and 1 base, with 14 bases remaining between them. The CDR3 runs 16 residues. CDR3 protein: CASTNFITSYNSPLHF. In nucleotides, the CDR3 is TGTGCCAGCACCAATTTTATTACTTCCTATAATTCACCCCTCCACTTT.

This clonotype was seen ten or more times. This chain connects TRBV20-1 to TRBJ2-6, with 7 bases fitting TRBD2. The CDR3 has 14 amino acids. The V gene's germline CDR1 is DFQATT and CDR2 SNEGSKA (reference sequence). V lost 4 bases, J lost 0 bases, and 0 bases stayed unmatched. The chain's CDR3 is CSATSGSGANVLTF. CDR3 bases: TGCAGTGCTACTAGCGGCTCTGGGGCCAACGTCCTGACTTTC.

The chain joins TRBV7-8 to TRBJ2-1; D unclear. CDR1 and CDR2 (germline): SGHVS, FQNEAQ. The length of the CDR3 is 14 residues. Trimming shortened V by 1 base and J by 8 bases, and 12 bases separated the two germline ends. The DNA of the CDR3 is TGTGCCAGCAGCTTAGTTGGCGGAGTTGATGAGCAGTTCTTC. This gives the protein CASSLVGGVDEQFF.

This chain joins TRBV10-3 and TRBJ2-7, with D possibly being TRBD1 (6 bases). Germline V gene lookup returns CDR1 ENHRY and CDR2 SYGVKD. Trimming stripped 6 bases from V and 2 bases from J, with 11 bases between. This CDR3 has 13 amino acids. For the CDR3, the DNA is TGTGCCATCAGAACAGGGTCTCCCTACGAGCAGTACTTC. It translates to CAIRTGSPYEQYF.

This clonotype was seen a handful of times. V usage is TRBV6-5 and J usage is TRBJ2-1; D is unresolved. V dropped 8 bases and J dropped 9 bases, with 14 bases sitting between them. Germline V gene sequence: CDR1 MNHEY, CDR2 SVGAGI. The CDR3 covers 12 residues. The CDR3, as DNA: TGTGCCAGCTGGCTGGGGTCCGGTGAGCAGTTCTTC. Translated: CASWLGSGEQFF.

This clonotype was counted between two and nine times. The chain uses TRBV10-2 and TRBJ2-1; D may correspond to TRBD1 or TRBD2 (5 bases each). This CDR3 region has 14 residues. CDR1 is WSHSY, CDR2 SAAADI, per germline. V lost 7 bases, J lost 8 bases, and 18 bases lay in between. Here the CDR3 DNA reads TGCGCCAGCATTTGGGACGGACCGAGTGATGAGCAGTTCTTC. As protein: CASIWDGPSDEQFF.

This rearrangement joins TRBV28 to TRBJ2-7; D is ambiguous. The V and J ends lost 0 bases and 7 bases respectively, with 10 bases between them. The CDR3 is made up of 13 amino acids. Germline V CDR1 and CDR2: MDHEN, SYDVKM. CDR3 nucleotides: TGTGCCAGCAGTTTATGGGCATCGGAGGAGCAGTACTTC. As protein: CASSLWASEEQYF.

The gene calls are TRBV9 and TRBJ2-5, with a tentative D call TRBD1 (6 bases). The CDR3 has 15 amino acids. Trimming left V 0 bases short and J 3 bases short, with 12 bases between. Germline V lookup: CDR1 SGDLS, CDR2 YYNGEE. The CDR3 region has the DNA TGTGCCAGCAGCGTAGGACCAGGGGTTGAAGAGACCCAGTACTTC. Translation gives CASSVGPGVEETQYF. The entire variable domain, with the rest obtained from reference TRBV9 and TRBJ2-5, is as follows: DSGVTQTPKHLITATGQRVTLRCSPRSGDLSVYWYQQSLDQGLQFLIQYYNGEERAKGNILERFSAQQFPDLHSELNLSSLELGDSALYFCASSVGPGVEETQYFGPGTRLLVL.

J is TRBJ2-3 and V is TRBV5-5; TRBD2 agrees at 11 bases. CDR3 length: 14 amino acids. Germline V lookup: CDR1 SGHKS, CDR2 YYEKEE (reference sequence). Losses at the gene ends were 10 bases for V and 4 bases for J; bases not matched to a gene: 8. For the CDR3, the DNA is TGTGCCTCTCGACTAGCGGGACGGCCAGATACGCAGTATTTT. Amino acids: CASRLAGRPDTQYF.

Ten or more counts support this clonotype. The chain carries TRBV7-2 and TRBJ2-7; the D is unclear. The CDR3 is 12 residues long. With 5 bases removed from V and 3 bases from J, the gap between germline ends came to 8 bases. The germline V gene encodes CDR1 SGHTA and CDR2 FQGNSA. The CDR3 DNA follows: TGTGCCAGCAGCCCCCCCGGCTACGAGCAGTACTTC. Translation: CASSPPGYEQYF.

The rearrangement uses TRBV20-1 and TRBJ2-1; D is unresolved. This CDR3 comprises 13 residues. Between the trimmed V and J ends, which lost 2 bases and 2 bases, there was a span of 7 bases. CDR1 is DFQATT and CDR2 is SNEGSKA in the germline V gene (reference sequence). The CDR3 coding sequence is TGCAGTGCTAGATCCAGCCCCTACAATGAGCAGTTCTTC. It is translated as CSARSSPYNEQFF.